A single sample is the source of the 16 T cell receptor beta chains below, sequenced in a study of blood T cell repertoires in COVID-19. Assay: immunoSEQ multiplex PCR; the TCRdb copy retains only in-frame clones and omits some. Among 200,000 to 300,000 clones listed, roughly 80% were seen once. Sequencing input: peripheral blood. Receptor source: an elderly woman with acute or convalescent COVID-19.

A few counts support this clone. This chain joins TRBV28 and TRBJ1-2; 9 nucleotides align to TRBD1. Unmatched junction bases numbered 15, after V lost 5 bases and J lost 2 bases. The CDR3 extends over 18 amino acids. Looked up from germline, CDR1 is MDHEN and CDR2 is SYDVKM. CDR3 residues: CASSPQFDGTGRNYGYTF. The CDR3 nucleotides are TGTGCCAGCAGTCCACAATTTGACGGGACAGGGAGGAACTATGGCTACACCTTC.

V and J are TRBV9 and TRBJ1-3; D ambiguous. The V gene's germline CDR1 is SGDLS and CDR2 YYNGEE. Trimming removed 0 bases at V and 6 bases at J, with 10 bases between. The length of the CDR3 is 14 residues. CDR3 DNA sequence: TGTGCCAGCAGCGTAGGGGGAGCCCTAAACACCATATATTTT. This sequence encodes CASSVGGALNTIYF.

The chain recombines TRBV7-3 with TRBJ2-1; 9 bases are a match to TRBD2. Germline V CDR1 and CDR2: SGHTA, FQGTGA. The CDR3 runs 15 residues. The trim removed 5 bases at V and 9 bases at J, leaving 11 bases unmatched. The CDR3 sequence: CASSITSGGGGEQFF. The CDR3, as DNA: TGTGCCAGCAGCATCACTAGCGGCGGGGGGGGTGAGCAGTTCTTC.

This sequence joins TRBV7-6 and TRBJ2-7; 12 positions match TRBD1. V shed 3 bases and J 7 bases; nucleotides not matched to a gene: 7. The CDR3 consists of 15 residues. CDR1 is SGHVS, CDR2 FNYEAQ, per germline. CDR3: CASSLGQGASWEQYF. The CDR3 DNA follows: TGTGCCAGCAGCTTGGGACAGGGGGCTTCGTGGGAGCAGTACTTC. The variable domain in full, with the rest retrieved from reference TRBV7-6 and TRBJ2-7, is GAGVSQSPRYKVTKRGQDVALRCDPISGHVSLYWYRQALGQGPEFLTYFNYEAQQDKSGLPNDRFSAERPEGSISTLTIQRTEQRDSAMYRCASSLGQGASWEQYFGPGTRLTVT.

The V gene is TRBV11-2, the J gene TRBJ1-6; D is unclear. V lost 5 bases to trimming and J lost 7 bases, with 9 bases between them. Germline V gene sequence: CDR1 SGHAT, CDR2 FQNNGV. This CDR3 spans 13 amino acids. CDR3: CASSVAQNSPLHF. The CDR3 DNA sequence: TGTGCCAGCAGCGTAGCGCAGAATTCACCCCTCCACTTT.

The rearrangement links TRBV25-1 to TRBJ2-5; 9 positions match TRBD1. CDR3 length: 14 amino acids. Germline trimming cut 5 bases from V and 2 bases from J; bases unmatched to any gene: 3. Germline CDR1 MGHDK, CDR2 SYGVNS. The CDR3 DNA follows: TGTGCCAGCAGTCTGGGGACAGGGCAAGAGACCCAGTACTTC. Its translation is CASSLGTGQETQYF.

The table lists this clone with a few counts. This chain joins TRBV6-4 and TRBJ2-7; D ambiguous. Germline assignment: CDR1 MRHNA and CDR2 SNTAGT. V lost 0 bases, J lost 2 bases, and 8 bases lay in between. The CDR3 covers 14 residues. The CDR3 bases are TGTGCCAGCAGTGACTCGATTAGCACCTACGAGCAGTACTTC. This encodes CASSDSISTYEQYF.

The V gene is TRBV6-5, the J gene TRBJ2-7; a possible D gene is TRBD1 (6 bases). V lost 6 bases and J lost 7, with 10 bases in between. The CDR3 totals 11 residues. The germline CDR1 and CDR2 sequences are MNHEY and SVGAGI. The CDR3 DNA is TGTGCCAGCAGATATGACAGGGAGCAGTACTTC. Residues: CASRYDREQYF.

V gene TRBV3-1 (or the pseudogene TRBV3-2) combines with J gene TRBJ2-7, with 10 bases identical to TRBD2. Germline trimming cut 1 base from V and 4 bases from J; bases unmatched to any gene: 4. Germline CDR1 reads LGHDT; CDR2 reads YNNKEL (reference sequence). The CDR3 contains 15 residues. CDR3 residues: CASSQGLAGAYEQYF. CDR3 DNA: TGTGCCAGCAGCCAAGGGCTAGCGGGGGCTTACGAGCAGTACTTC.

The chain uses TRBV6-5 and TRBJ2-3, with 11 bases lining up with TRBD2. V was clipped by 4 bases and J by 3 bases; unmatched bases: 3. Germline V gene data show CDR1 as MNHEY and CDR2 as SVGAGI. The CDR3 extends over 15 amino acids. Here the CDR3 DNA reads TGTGCCAGCAGTTTAGCGGGGGGGCGGACAGATACGCAGTATTTT. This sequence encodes CASSLAGGRTDTQYF.

The CDR3 protein is CASSSGATNEKLFF. CDR3 in DNA: TGTGCCAGCAGCTCCGGAGCAACTAATGAAAAACTGTTTTTT. The rearrangement uses TRBV7-9 and TRBJ1-4; D uncertain. CDR1 is SEHNR and CDR2 is FQNEAQ in the germline V gene (reference sequence). The CDR3 totals 14 residues. V was shortened by 4 bases and J by 0 bases, with 6 bases between the two germline ends.

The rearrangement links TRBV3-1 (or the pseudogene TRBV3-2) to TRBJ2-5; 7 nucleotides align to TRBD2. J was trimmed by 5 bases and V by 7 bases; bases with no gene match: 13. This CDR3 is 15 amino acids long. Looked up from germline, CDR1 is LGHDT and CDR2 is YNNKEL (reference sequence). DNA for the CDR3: TGTGCCAGCACCCCCCAGTTCGGGGGAGGGGAGACCCAGTACTTC. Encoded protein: CASTPQFGGGETQYF.

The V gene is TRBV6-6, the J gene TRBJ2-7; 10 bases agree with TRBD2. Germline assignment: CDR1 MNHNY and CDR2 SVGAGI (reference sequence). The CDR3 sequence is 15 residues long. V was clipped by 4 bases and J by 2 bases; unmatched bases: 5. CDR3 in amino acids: CASSLASGRTYEQYF. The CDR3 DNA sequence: TGTGCCAGCAGTTTGGCTAGCGGGAGAACCTACGAGCAGTACTTC.

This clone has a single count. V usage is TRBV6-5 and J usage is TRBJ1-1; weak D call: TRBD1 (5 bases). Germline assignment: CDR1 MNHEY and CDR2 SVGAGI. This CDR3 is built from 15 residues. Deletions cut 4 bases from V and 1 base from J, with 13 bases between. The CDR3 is CASSLDWGGNTEAFF. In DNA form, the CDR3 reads TGTGCCAGCAGTTTAGATTGGGGGGGGAACACTGAAGCTTTCTTT.

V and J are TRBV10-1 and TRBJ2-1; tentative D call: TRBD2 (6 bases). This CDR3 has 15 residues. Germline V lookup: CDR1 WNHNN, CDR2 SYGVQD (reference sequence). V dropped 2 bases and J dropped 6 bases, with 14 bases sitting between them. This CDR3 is CASSEGPGEVNEQFF. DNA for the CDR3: TGCGCCAGCAGTGAGGGGCCGGGAGAGGTCAATGAGCAGTTCTTC.

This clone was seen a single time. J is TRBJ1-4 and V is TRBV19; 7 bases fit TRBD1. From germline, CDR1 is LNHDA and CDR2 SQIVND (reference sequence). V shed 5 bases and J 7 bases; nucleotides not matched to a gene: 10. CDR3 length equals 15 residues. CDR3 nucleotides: TGTGCCAGTAGTTTCCGACAGGGAGCATTTGAAAAACTGTTTTTT. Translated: CASSFRQGAFEKLFF.